This T cell receptor beta chain was observed in a study of T cells after yellow fever vaccination. MiXCR was run by TCRdb on the 5' RACE reads, yielding one entry per CDR3 protein. The table has hundreds of thousands of distinct CDR3 sequences, 10% to 15% seen once. Sequencing was performed on PBMCs, taken on the day of the yellow fever booster vaccination. The TCR originated in a man aged 25 to 45 who received the YFV17D yellow fever vaccine.

CDR3 sequence (DNA): TGTGCCAGCAGCTCCCCCCTCGGCGGATCCGTGGGAGAGACCCAGTACTTC. It encodes CASSSPLGGSVGETQYF. The chain joins TRBV7-9 to TRBJ2-5; D gene uncertain. There are 17 residues in the CDR3. The V end lost 4 bases, the J end lost 4 bases, and 22 bases lay between the germline ends. The V gene's germline CDR1 is SEHNR and CDR2 FQNEAQ (reference sequence).